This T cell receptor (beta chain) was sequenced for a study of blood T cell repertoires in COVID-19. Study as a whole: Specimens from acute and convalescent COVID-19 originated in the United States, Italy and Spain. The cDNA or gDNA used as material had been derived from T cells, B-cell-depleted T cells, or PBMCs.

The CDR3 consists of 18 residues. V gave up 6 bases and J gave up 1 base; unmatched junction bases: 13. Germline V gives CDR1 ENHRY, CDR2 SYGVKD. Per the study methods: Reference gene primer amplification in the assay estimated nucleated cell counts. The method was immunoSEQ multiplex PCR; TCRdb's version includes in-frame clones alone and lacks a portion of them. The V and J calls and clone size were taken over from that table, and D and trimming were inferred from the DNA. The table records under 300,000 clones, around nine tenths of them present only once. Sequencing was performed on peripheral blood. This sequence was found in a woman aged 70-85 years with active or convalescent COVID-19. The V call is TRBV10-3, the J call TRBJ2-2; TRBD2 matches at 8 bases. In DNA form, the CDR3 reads TGTGCCATCAGGGTGGGGCCAAGCGGGGGATTGAACACCGGGGAGCTGTTTTTT. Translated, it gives CAIRVGPSGGLNTGELFF.